These T cell receptor beta chains were read from a single sample in a study of T cells in Graves' hyperthyroidism and ophthalmopathy. TCRdb called the multiplex PCR reads again in MiXCR, with one record for every CDR3 protein. The repertoire holds 540,000 or so distinct CDR3 sequences, approximately 14% seen once, with around 6.6% in the top ten. The source material was blood. These TCRs come from a woman aged 25 to 39 with Graves' hyperthyroidism. CDR3s include the opening cysteine and the closing phenylalanine or tryptophan. A D gene is named only where the DNA matches it firmly. Size is stated for part of the rows, as once, few or many counts, or as a class when the clone is expanded.

>NA|TRBJ1-1|TRBV30|many
TGTGCCTGGAGTGTTCTGGGGGCGGTCGGTGAAGCTTTCTTT
CAWSVLGAVGEAFF
>NA|TRBJ2-2|TRBV15|few
TGTGCCACCAGCAGAACCCGACGGGACACCGGGGAGCTGTTTTTT
CATSRTRRDTGELFF
>NA|TRBJ2-7|TRBV6-2/TRBV6-3|many
TGTGCCAGCAGTCACGACAGGTACTACGAGCAGTACTTC
CASSHDRYYEQYF
>TRBD2|TRBJ2-1|TRBV7-3|many
TGTGCCAGCAGCTTCTCCTGGACTAGCGGTTTGTTCTTC
CASSFSWTSGLFF
>TRBD2|TRBJ2-3|TRBV30|NA
TGTGCCTGGAGTGGGTCAATACTAGCGGGAGTGACAGATACGCAGTATTTT
CAWSGSILAGVTDTQYF
>TRBD2|TRBJ2-3|TRBV30|many
TGTGCCTGGAGGGGGGGGAACACAGATACGCAGTATTTT
CAWRGGNTDTQYF
>TRBD1|TRBJ2-7|TRBV5-1|many
TGCGCCAGCAGCTGGGACAGTGGGGCCTACGAGCAGTACTTC
CASSWDSGAYEQYF
>TRBD2|TRBJ2-7|TRBV27|NA
TGTGCCAGCCAACGGGCGGGAGGGTTCCCCGAGCAGTACTTC
CASQRAGGFPEQYF
>NA|TRBJ1-2|TRBV20-1|many
TGCAGTGCTAGAGCCCCAGAAGTTAACTATGGCTACACCTTC
CSARAPEVNYGYTF
>NA|TRBJ2-1|TRBV20-1|NA
TGCAGTGCGAGAGCCCCCCCATACAATGAGCAGTTCTTC
CSARAPPYNEQFF
>NA|TRBJ2-2|TRBV3-1|many
TGTGCCAGCAGCCCCACAGCAAGGGGCCCCGGCGGGGAGCTGTTTTTT
CASSPTARGPGGELFF
>NA|TRBJ2-1|TRBV3-1|many
TGTGCCAGCAGCCAAGATCACAGGAGCAATGAGCAGTTCTTC
CASSQDHRSNEQFF
>NA|TRBJ2-7|TRBV30|many
TGTGCCTGGGGGGGATCCCGGAGGCCCTCCTACGAGCAGTACTTC
CAWGGSRRPSYEQYF
>NA|TRBJ2-3|TRBV29-1|NA
TGCAGCGTTGACTGGGCCCCCACAGATACGCAGTATTTT
CSVDWAPTDTQYF
>TRBD1|TRBJ1-4|TRBV11-2|many
TGTGCCAGCAGCTTAGCTCAGGGACAGAGGAGGGATGAAAAACTGTTTTTT
CASSLAQGQRRDEKLFF
>TRBD1|TRBJ1-5|TRBV19|NA
TGTGCCAGTAGTGTCAGTCCCGGGACAGTAATAGGTCAGCCCCAGCATTTT
CASSVSPGTVIGQPQHF
>NA|TRBJ2-2|TRBV6-4|few
TGTGCCAGCAGCTCAAGATACGGGGAGCTGTTTTTT
CASSSRYGELFF
>NA|TRBJ1-4|TRBV20-1|NA
TGCAGTGCTAGCGAGCGTGAAAAACTGTTTTTT
CSASEREKLFF
>TRBD1|TRBJ2-2|TRBV29-1|few
TGCAGCGTCGGACAGGGGACATCGTCGGACACCGGGGAGCTGTTTTTT
CSVGQGTSSDTGELFF
>NA|TRBJ2-1|TRBV27|many
TGTGCCAGCAGTTCAGATATCGGGGACTCCTACAATGAGCAGTTCTTC
CASSSDIGDSYNEQFF
>NA|TRBJ2-3|TRBV29-1|few
TGCAGCGTAACCCTAAGGCAGGGAACAGATACGCAGTATTTT
CSVTLRQGTDTQYF
>NA|TRBJ1-3|TRBV2|few
TGTGCCAGCAGAATCGACATCCCAGGCACCATATATTTT
CASRIDIPGTIYF
>TRBD2|TRBJ2-2|TRBV4-2|few
TGTGCCAGCAGCCCCTCACCCACCGCCGGACTAGCGGGAGTGAACACCGGGGAGCTGTTTTTT
CASSPSPTAGLAGVNTGELFF
>TRBD2|TRBJ2-1|TRBV18|NA
TGTGCCAGCTCACCCCGGAGAGCGGGAGACGCCTACAATGAGCAGTTCTTC
CASSPRRAGDAYNEQFF
>TRBD2|TRBJ2-3|TRBV5-1|many
TGCGCCAGCAGCCCACTGGGGACAGCGGGAGGTCCAGATACGCAGTATTTT
CASSPLGTAGGPDTQYF
>TRBD2|TRBJ2-3|TRBV28|many
TGTGCCAGCAGTCTCCCTAGCGGGAGTGCAGATACGCAGTATTTT
CASSLPSGSADTQYF
>NA|TRBJ2-4|TRBV4-1|few
TGCGCCAGCAGCCAAGGCAGGGATCGAATAGCCAAAAACATTCAGTACTTC
CASSQGRDRIAKNIQYF
>TRBD1|TRBJ2-3|TRBV9|few
TGTGCCAGCAGCGGAGAGGGACAGGGGTACACAGATACGCAGTATTTT
CASSGEGQGYTDTQYF
>NA|TRBJ1-6|TRBV30|NA
TGTGCCTGGACTGTAGGGAATAATTCACCCCTCCACTTT
CAWTVGNNSPLHF
>NA|TRBJ1-1|TRBV4-1|few
TGCGCCAGCAGCCATGGATGGGATCCGACTGAAGCTTTCTTT
CASSHGWDPTEAFF
>NA|TRBJ2-1|TRBV7-2|many
TGTGCCAGCAGCTTTCACACTGACTCGCTTGGGTACAATGAGCAGTTCTTC
CASSFHTDSLGYNEQFF
>NA|TRBJ2-3|TRBV10-1|few
TGCGCCAGCAGTGACGGTGCGCTCCCGCAGTATTTT
CASSDGALPQYF
>NA|TRBJ1-6|TRBV16|NA
TGTGCCAGCAGCCAATCGAATCCTTTGACCTCTTCACCCCTCCACTTT
CASSQSNPLTSSPLHF
>NA|TRBJ2-7|TRBV6-1|few
TGTGCCAGCAGTTCACAGACAGATTCCTACGAGCAGTACTTC
CASSSQTDSYEQYF
>TRBD1|TRBJ1-4|TRBV5-1|few
TGCGCCAGCAGCCTCCGAGGGACAGGGGGCACTAATGAAAAACTGTTTTTT
CASSLRGTGGTNEKLFF
>NA|TRBJ2-2|TRBV20-1|few
TGCAGTGCTAGAGATGGGCTTGCACTCAACACCGGGGAGCTGTTTTTT
CSARDGLALNTGELFF
>NA|TRBJ1-3|TRBV29-1|once
TGCAGCGTTGGGGACTCTGGAAACACCATATATTTT
CSVGDSGNTIYF
>NA|TRBJ1-2|TRBV27|few
TGTGCCAGCAATCAACTTTCCAACGCTAACTATGGCTACACCTTC
CASNQLSNANYGYTF
>NA|TRBJ1-1|TRBV4-1|NA
TGCGCCAGCAGCCAAGATTTTCACAGAAACACTGAAGCTTTCTTT
CASSQDFHRNTEAFF
>NA|TRBJ2-1|TRBV20-1|few
TGCAGTATGGTGGGTTTGGCTTCAGACTCCAATGAGCAGTTCTTC
CSMVGLASDSNEQFF
>TRBD2|TRBJ2-2|TRBV20-1|NA
TGCAGTGCCGAGACTAGCGGGATTTCCGGGGAGCTGTTTTTT
CSAETSGISGELFF
>TRBD2|TRBJ2-2|TRBV27|NA
TGTGCCAGTCGGACTAGCGGGAGGCCGCCGAACACCGGGGAGCTGTTTTTT
CASRTSGRPPNTGELFF
>NA|TRBJ2-7|TRBV7-9|NA
TGTGCCAGCAGCTGGCAGGTCGCCTACGAGCAGTACTTC
CASSWQVAYEQYF
>NA|TRBJ2-1|TRBV27|few
TGTGCCAGCAGTTTATCCACACACGCACGGAATGAGCAGTTCTTC
CASSLSTHARNEQFF
>NA|TRBJ2-6|TRBV19|few
TGTGCCAGTAGTATCGGAGACTCTGGGGCCAACGTCCTGACTTTC
CASSIGDSGANVLTF
>NA|TRBJ2-1|TRBV7-6|NA
TGTGCCAGCAGCTCAAACAGGGTTGGCGAGCAGTTCTTC
CASSSNRVGEQFF
>NA|TRBJ2-7|TRBV7-9|NA
TGTGCCAGCAGCCGGTTACGGGTCGAGCGGCCACCCTCCTACGAGCAGTACTTC
CASSRLRVERPPSYEQYF
>TRBD2|TRBJ2-5|TRBV12-3/TRBV12-4|many
TGTGCCAGCAGGAGAGCGGGAGTGGAGACCCAGTACTTC
CASRRAGVETQYF
>TRBD2|TRBJ2-3|TRBV20-1|NA
TGCAGTGCAGCTACAGCGGGAGGTGGGACAGATACGCAGTATTTT
CSAATAGGGTDTQYF